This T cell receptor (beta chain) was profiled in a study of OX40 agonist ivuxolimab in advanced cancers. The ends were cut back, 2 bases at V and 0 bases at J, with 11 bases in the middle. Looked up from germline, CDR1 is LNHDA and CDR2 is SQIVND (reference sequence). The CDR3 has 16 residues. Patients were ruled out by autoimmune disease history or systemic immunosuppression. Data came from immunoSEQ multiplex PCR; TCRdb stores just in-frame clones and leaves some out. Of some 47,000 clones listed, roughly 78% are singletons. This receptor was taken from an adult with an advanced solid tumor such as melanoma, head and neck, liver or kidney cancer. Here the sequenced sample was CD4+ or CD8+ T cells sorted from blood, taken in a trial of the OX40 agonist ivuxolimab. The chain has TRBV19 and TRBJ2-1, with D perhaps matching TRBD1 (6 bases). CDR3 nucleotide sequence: TGTGCCAGTAGTATACCATTAGGGGGCTCCTACAATGAGCAGTTCTTC. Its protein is CASSIPLGGSYNEQFF. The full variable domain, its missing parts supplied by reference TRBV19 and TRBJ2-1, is DGGITQSPKYLFRKEGQNVTLSCEQNLNHDAMYWYRQDPGQGLRLIYYSQIVNDFQKGDIAEGYSVSREKKESFPLTVTSAQKNPTAFYLCASSIPLGGSYNEQFFGPGTRLTVL.